Following are 21 T cell receptor beta chains from one sample sequenced in a study of blood T cell repertoires in COVID-19. Measured with immunoSEQ multiplex PCR; TCRdb has only the in-frame clones, and not every one. Among about 250,000 clones listed, 70% to 90% were seen once. The sequenced sample was peripheral blood. Receptors originate from a man aged 80 or over with acute or convalescent COVID-19.

The chain links TRBV15 to TRBJ2-7, with 7 bases lining up with TRBD1. Germline CDR1 reads LNHNV; CDR2 reads YYDKDF (reference sequence). After removal of 5 bases from V and 9 bases from J, the junction contained 10 bases not matched to a gene. CDR3 length: 13 amino acids. This chain's CDR3 is CATSARRQGRQYF. The CDR3 DNA is TGTGCCACCAGCGCCCGACGACAGGGTCGGCAGTACTTC.

This clone was found a few times. The same CDR3 is also encoded by other DNA sequences in this sample. The J gene is TRBJ1-5, the V gene TRBV7-9, with D unresolved. V was cut by 1 base and J by 5 bases, with 9 bases left in between. The germline V gene has CDR1 SEHNR and CDR2 FQNEAQ (reference sequence). This CDR3 region has 14 residues. CDR3 in amino acids: CASSLGGLDQPQHF. Written as DNA, the CDR3 is TGTGCCAGCAGCTTAGGCGGGTTGGATCAGCCCCAGCATTTT.

The chain employs TRBV18 and TRBJ2-7, with 8 nucleotides matching TRBD1. This CDR3 has 13 residues. In germline, CDR1 is KGHSH, CDR2 LQKENI. The trim removed 6 bases at V and 5 bases at J, leaving 6 bases unmatched. The CDR3 region is CASSQQGVDEQYF. The CDR3 coding sequence is TGTGCCAGCTCCCAACAGGGGGTGGACGAGCAGTACTTC.

V usage is TRBV6-6 and J usage is TRBJ2-1, with D possibly being TRBD2 (5 bases). CDR1 MNHNY and CDR2 SVGAGI come from the germline V gene (reference sequence). This CDR3 spans 16 amino acids. V lost 2 bases and J lost 8, with 19 bases in between. CDR3 nucleotide sequence: TGTGCCAGCAGTTACGAGGGCGGCCGGTCCGACGATGAGCAGTTCTTC. Encoded protein: CASSYEGGRSDDEQFF.

This rearrangement joins TRBV11-1 to TRBJ1-6; TRBD1 matches at 7 bases. The CDR3 is 14 residues long. V dropped 5 bases and J dropped 9; count of bases not matched to a gene: 7. The V gene's germline CDR1 is SGHAT and CDR2 FQDESV (reference sequence). CDR3 protein: CASSPRTGTSPLHF. The CDR3 nucleotides read TGTGCCAGCAGCCCCCGGACAGGCACTTCACCCCTCCACTTT. Full variable domain (missing parts from reference TRBV11-1 and TRBJ1-6): EAEVAQSPRYKITEKSQAVAFWCDPISGHATLYWYRQILGQGPELLVQFQDESVVDDSQLPKDRFSAERLKGVDSTLKIQPAELGDSAMYLCASSPRTGTSPLHFGNGTRLTVT.

V and J are TRBV5-1 and TRBJ1-1, with 7 bases that match TRBD1. CDR1 and CDR2 (germline): SGHRS, YFSETQ. Trimming cost V 2 bases and J 4 bases; bases outside gene matches: 5. CDR3 length: 14 residues. The CDR3 sequence: CASSLTGDGTEAFF. As DNA, the CDR3 is TGCGCCAGCAGCTTAACAGGGGACGGCACTGAAGCTTTCTTT.

The chain is built from TRBV15 and TRBJ1-3, with D possibly matching TRBD1 (5 bases). The CDR3 consists of 17 residues. Germline loops: CDR1 LNHNV, CDR2 YYDKDF (reference sequence). V was shortened by 0 bases and J by 5 bases, with 17 bases between the two germline ends. CDR3 amino acids: CATSREFGGVKRNTIYF. The CDR3, as DNA: TGTGCCACCAGCAGAGAGTTTGGAGGGGTTAAAAGAAACACCATATATTTT.

V gene TRBV5-1 combines with J gene TRBJ2-7; D is ambiguous. Trimming stripped 1 base from V and 0 bases from J, with 8 bases between. The germline CDR1 and CDR2 sequences are SGHRS and YFSETQ. The CDR3 has 14 amino acids. CDR3: CASSLWANSYEQYF. In DNA form, the CDR3 reads TGCGCCAGCAGCTTGTGGGCTAACTCCTACGAGCAGTACTTC.

This chain links TRBV20-1 with TRBJ1-1; D ambiguous. The CDR3 spans 14 residues. V lost 3 bases to trimming and J lost 3 bases, with 14 bases between them. CDR1 is DFQATT, CDR2 SNEGSKA, per germline (reference sequence). This chain's CDR3 is CSASKRRRDTEAFF. CDR3 sequence (DNA): TGCAGTGCTAGTAAACGTCGCCGAGACACTGAAGCTTTCTTT.

The rearrangement links TRBV2 to TRBJ2-3; 13 bases fit TRBD2. J gave up 0 bases and V 11 bases, and 11 bases lay outside the gene matches. The CDR3 extends over 17 amino acids. Germline CDR1 reads SNHLY; CDR2 reads FYNNEI. This chain's CDR3 is CAGRTSGGLPSTDTQYF. DNA of the CDR3: TGTGCCGGACGGACTAGCGGGGGTTTACCTAGCACAGATACGCAGTATTTT.

This clone was found once. The chain couples TRBV7-3 to TRBJ1-2; D is uncertain. The germline gives CDR1 SGHTA, CDR2 FQGTGA. The CDR3 runs to 11 residues. The CDR3 protein is CASGGNYGYTF. The CDR3, as DNA: TGTGCAAGCGGAGGGAACTATGGCTACACCTTC.

The chain uses TRBV9 and TRBJ2-7; 7 bases align to TRBD2. V shed 7 bases and J 7 bases; nucleotides not matched to a gene: 17. Germline V gene lookup returns CDR1 SGDLS and CDR2 YYNGEE. The CDR3 extends over 15 amino acids. DNA for the CDR3: TGTGCCAGCCACCCTGGGGAGGGCGGGAGAGGTGAGCAGTACTTC. It is translated as CASHPGEGGRGEQYF.

This chain connects TRBV19 to TRBJ1-2, with TRBD1 as a possible D gene (6 bases). Per the germline V gene, CDR1 is LNHDA and CDR2 is SQIVND (reference sequence). Between the trimmed V and J ends, which lost 2 bases and 1 base, there was a span of 8 bases. There are 14 residues in the CDR3. The CDR3 is CASSIRTVNYGYTF. In DNA, the CDR3 is TGTGCCAGTAGTATACGGACAGTTAACTATGGCTACACCTTC. Combining the CDR3 with reference TRBV19 and TRBJ1-2 gives the whole variable domain DGGITQSPKYLFRKEGQNVTLSCEQNLNHDAMYWYRQDPGQGLRLIYYSQIVNDFQKGDIAEGYSVSREKKESFPLTVTSAQKNPTAFYLCASSIRTVNYGYTFGSGTRLTVV.

This clone was found once. V and J are TRBV5-1 and TRBJ2-3; 7 nucleotides agree with TRBD1. CDR3 length equals 17 residues. The germline V gene encodes CDR1 SGHRS and CDR2 YFSETQ. V lost 5 bases, J lost 8 bases, and 20 bases stayed unmatched. CDR3 sequence reads: CASSQITSGQIVGTQYF. The DNA for the CDR3 is TGCGCCAGCAGTCAAATCACTTCGGGACAGATCGTGGGTACGCAGTATTTT.

This chain links TRBV11-2 with TRBJ2-7, with a weak D call TRBD2 (5 bases). Germline V gene data show CDR1 as SGHAT and CDR2 as FQNNGV. Deletions cut 3 bases from V and 8 bases from J, with 14 bases between. CDR3 size: 13 residues. CDR3 in amino acids: CASSFTRVEKQYF. For the CDR3, the DNA is TGTGCCAGCAGCTTCACGAGGGTGGAGAAGCAGTACTTC.

The genes are TRBV11-1 and TRBJ1-2, with 12 bases identical to TRBD1. The CDR3 contains 16 residues. J gave up 8 bases and V 5 bases, and 12 bases lay outside the gene matches. From germline, CDR1 is SGHAT and CDR2 FQDESV (reference sequence). The CDR3 spells CASSRPGTGGAGGYTF. CDR3 DNA sequence: TGTGCCAGCAGCCGTCCCGGGACAGGGGGCGCGGGCGGCTACACCTTC.

The rearrangement uses TRBV6-5 and TRBJ2-7; D is perhaps TRBD2 (5 bases). From germline, CDR1 is MNHEY and CDR2 SVGAGI. The CDR3 contains 16 residues. V lost 4 bases, J lost 3 bases, and 19 bases lay in between. The CDR3 DNA is TGTGCCAGCAGTTTCACCCGGAGCGGAAGCAGCTACGAGCAGTACTTC. Translation: CASSFTRSGSSYEQYF.

As for this clone: The sample has other DNA sequences that encode this CDR3 too. The V call is TRBV7-2, the J call TRBJ1-1; no clear D. V was shortened by 2 bases and J by 0 bases, with 4 bases between the two germline ends. Germline CDR1 reads SGHTA; CDR2 reads FQGNSA. The CDR3 contains 13 residues. The CDR3 loop is CASSLSLNTEAFF. The DNA of the CDR3 is TGTGCCAGCAGCTTAAGCCTGAACACTGAAGCTTTCTTT.

The chain couples TRBV7-9 to TRBJ1-2; 7 nucleotides agree with TRBD1. CDR1 is SEHNR and CDR2 is FQNEAQ in the germline V gene (reference sequence). This CDR3 is 13 amino acids long. Losses at the gene ends were 5 bases for V and 5 bases for J; bases not matched to a gene: 5. This CDR3 reads CASSPQGTYGYTF. The CDR3 DNA sequence: TGTGCCAGCAGCCCACAGGGGACTTATGGCTACACCTTC.

The rearrangement links TRBV13 to TRBJ1-4; 7 bases fit TRBD1. This CDR3 contains 13 residues. V shed 5 bases, J shed 7 bases, and the junction held 4 bases outside the gene matches. CDR1 is PRHDT, CDR2 FYEKMQ, per germline (reference sequence). The CDR3 DNA reads TGTGCCAGCAGCCCCAACAGGGGTGAAAAACTGTTTTTT. Residues: CASSPNRGEKLFF. The full variable domain, with the rest looked up from reference TRBV13 and TRBJ1-4, is AAGVIQSPRHLIKEKRETATLKCYPIPRHDTVYWYQQGPGQDPQFLISFYEKMQSDKGSIPDRFSAQQFSDYHSELNMSSLELGDSALYFCASSPNRGEKLFFGSGTQLSVL.

The chain carries TRBV30 and TRBJ1-2; D gene uncertain. Germline V gene data show CDR1 as GTSNPN and CDR2 as SVGIG (reference sequence). V was clipped by 3 bases and J by 8 bases, with 19 bases between them. The CDR3 length is 14 residues. The chain's CDR3 is CAWSPGSRGKGYTF. As DNA, the CDR3 is TGTGCCTGGAGCCCGGGTTCGCGGGGAAAAGGCTACACCTTC. Looking up the rest from reference TRBV30 and TRBJ1-2 gives the full variable domain: SQTIHQWPATLVQPVGSPLSLECTVEGTSNPNLYWYRQAAGRGLQLLFYSVGIGQISSEVPQNLSASRPQDRQFILSSKKLLLSDSGFYLCAWSPGSRGKGYTFGSGTRLTVV.